This T cell receptor (beta chain) came from a study of blood T cell repertoires in COVID-19. Whole-study context: Samples taken during acute and convalescent COVID-19 were collected in the United States, Italy and Spain. PBMCs, B-cell-depleted T cells, or T cells were the source of the cDNA or gDNA that made up the material.

Germline values: CDR1 LGHDT, CDR2 YNNKEL (reference sequence). CDR3 length: 14 residues. Trimming took 3 bases from V and 10 from J, leaving 17 bases between them. This clone was seen only once. Original methodology: Estimates of nucleated cell counts were drawn from the amplification of reference gene primers. TCRdb's copy holds only in-frame clones and misses some; the assay was immunoSEQ multiplex PCR. V, J and clone size derive from that table, while D and trimming were established from the DNA sequence. The sample gives about 200,000 clones, 70% to 90% of which show up once; 6.5% to 9.5% is in the top ten.

Sequencing was done on a sample of PBMCs or T cells enriched from blood (not recorded which). This sequence joins TRBV3-1 (or the pseudogene TRBV3-2) and TRBJ2-3, with D perhaps TRBD1 (5 bases). The receptor's source is a woman between 18 and 29 years old who had recovered from COVID-19. In DNA form, the CDR3 reads TGTGCCAGCAGCCATGACGCTAAGACAGTCGCGCAGTATTTT. Residues: CASSHDAKTVAQYF.